This T cell receptor beta chain emerged from a study of blood T cell repertoires in COVID-19. Study-wide background: Collection of acute and convalescent COVID-19 samples took place in the United States, Italy and Spain. PBMCs, B-cell-depleted T cells, or T cells provided the cDNA or gDNA that made up the material.

Germline V gives CDR1 SGDLS, CDR2 YYNGEE. Trimming removed 0 bases at V and 1 base at J, with 10 bases between. The CDR3 has 15 residues. Original processing notes: Amplification from reference gene primers served as the basis for estimated nucleated cell counts. Generated by immunoSEQ multiplex PCR, the TCRdb table keeps only in-frame clones and is missing some. Clonal size and the V and J genes are those of that table, whereas D and trimming came from the DNA. The sample shows about 54,000 clones, about 83% of them seen only once. The genes are TRBV9 and TRBJ1-1, with a tentative D call TRBD1 (6 bases). The source is a man aged 40-49 years with active COVID-19. Sequencing was done on a sample of peripheral blood. Here the CDR3 reads CASSVDQGRNTEAFF. DNA of the CDR3: TGTGCCAGCAGCGTAGACCAGGGGAGGAACACTGAAGCTTTCTTT.